This TCR beta chain derives from a study of patients and donors after allogeneic stem cell transplantation. This CDR3 spans 15 amino acids. The germline V and J ends were trimmed by 3 bases and 0 bases, with 11 bases remaining between them. Germline V gene sequence: CDR1 KGHDR, CDR2 SFDVKD. In its sample, this clonotype was seen a few times. One entry per CDR3 protein results from TCRdb running MiXCR on the RT-PCR reads. The sample lists about 960,000 distinct CDR3 sequences, about a sixth seen once, with around 6% in the top ten. The receptor was isolated from a human donor who was either an allogeneic HSCT recipient or a stem cell or donor lymphocyte infusion donor (not recorded which). It is not recorded whose cells these are; they may come from a transplant donor. Sequenced material: blood, either unsorted or a sorted T cell fraction (not recorded which). The chain has TRBV24-1 and TRBJ2-7, with D perhaps matching TRBD1 (5 bases). This chain's CDR3 is CATSDPRTNSYEQYF. CDR3 sequence (DNA): TGTGCCACCAGTGATCCAAGGACAAACTCCTACGAGCAGTACTTC.